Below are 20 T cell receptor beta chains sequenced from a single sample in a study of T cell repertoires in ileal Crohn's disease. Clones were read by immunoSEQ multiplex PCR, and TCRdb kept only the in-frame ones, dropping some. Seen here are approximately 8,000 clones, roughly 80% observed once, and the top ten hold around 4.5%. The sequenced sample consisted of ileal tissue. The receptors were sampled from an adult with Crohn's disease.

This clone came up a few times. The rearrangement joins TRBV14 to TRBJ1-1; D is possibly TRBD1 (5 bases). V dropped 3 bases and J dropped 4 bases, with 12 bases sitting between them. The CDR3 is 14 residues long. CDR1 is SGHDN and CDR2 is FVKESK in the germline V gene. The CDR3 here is CASSQGTGVTEAFF. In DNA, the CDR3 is TGTGCCAGCAGCCAGGGTACAGGTGTCACTGAAGCTTTCTTT.

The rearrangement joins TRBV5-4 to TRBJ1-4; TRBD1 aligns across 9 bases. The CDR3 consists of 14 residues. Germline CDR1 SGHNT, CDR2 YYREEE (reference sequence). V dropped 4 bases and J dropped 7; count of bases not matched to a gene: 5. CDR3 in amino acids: CASSLDRGGEKLFF. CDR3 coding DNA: TGTGCCAGCAGCCTGGACAGGGGAGGTGAAAAACTGTTTTTT.

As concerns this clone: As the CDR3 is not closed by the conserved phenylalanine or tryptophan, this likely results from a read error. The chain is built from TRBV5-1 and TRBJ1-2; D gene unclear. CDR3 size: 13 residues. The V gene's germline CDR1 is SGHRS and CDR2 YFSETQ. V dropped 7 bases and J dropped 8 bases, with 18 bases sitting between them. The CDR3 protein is CASSEGYIEGYTL. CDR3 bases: TGCGCCAGCTCAGAGGGCTATATTGAGGGCTACACCCTC.

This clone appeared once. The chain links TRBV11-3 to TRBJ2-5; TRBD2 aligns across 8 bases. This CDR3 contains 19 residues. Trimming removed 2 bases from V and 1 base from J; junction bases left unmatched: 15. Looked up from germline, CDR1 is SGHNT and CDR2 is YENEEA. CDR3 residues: CASSLLLADRNLRQETQYF. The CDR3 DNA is TGTGCCAGCAGCTTATTACTAGCGGACCGTAACCTCCGCCAAGAGACCCAGTACTTC. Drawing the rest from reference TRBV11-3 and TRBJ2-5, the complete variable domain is EAGVVQSPRYKIIEKKQPVAFWCNPISGHNTLYWYLQNLGQGPELLIRYENEEAVDDSQLPKDRFSAERLKGVDSTLKIQPAELGDSAVYLCASSLLLADRNLRQETQYFGPGTRLLVL.

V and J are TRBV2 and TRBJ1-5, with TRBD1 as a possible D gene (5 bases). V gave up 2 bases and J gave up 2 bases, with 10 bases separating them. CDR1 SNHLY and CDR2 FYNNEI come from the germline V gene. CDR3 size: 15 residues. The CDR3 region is CASSEWGEGNQPQHF. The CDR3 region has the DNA TGTGCCAGCAGTGAATGGGGGGAGGGCAATCAGCCCCAGCATTTT.

CDR3: CASSETGGAGANVLTF. CDR3 nucleotide sequence: TGTGCCAGCAGTGAAACAGGGGGCGCTGGGGCCAACGTCCTGACTTTC. The rearrangement uses TRBV6-1 and TRBJ2-6; 9 nucleotides align to TRBD1. The CDR3 length is 16 residues. J lost 2 bases, V lost 2 bases, and 1 base had no gene match. Germline-derived CDR1 and CDR2 are MNHNS and SASEGT.

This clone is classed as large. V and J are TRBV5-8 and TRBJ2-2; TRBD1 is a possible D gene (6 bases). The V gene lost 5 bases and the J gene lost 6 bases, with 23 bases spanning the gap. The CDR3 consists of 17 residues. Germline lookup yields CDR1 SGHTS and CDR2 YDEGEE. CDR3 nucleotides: TGTGCCAGCAGTTACTGGACAGCGAACGATAACGCCGGGGAGCTGTTTTTT. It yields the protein CASSYWTANDNAGELFF.

CDR3 DNA sequence: TGCGCCAGCAGCCCGACACCGGGAGCGGTCGGGGAGCTGTTTTTT. It encodes CASSPTPGAVGELFF. V and J are TRBV5-1 and TRBJ2-2; possibly TRBD2 for D (6 bases). The CDR3 consists of 15 residues. The V gene lost 4 bases and the J gene lost 7 bases, with 17 bases spanning the gap. Germline V gene data show CDR1 as SGHRS and CDR2 as YFSETQ.

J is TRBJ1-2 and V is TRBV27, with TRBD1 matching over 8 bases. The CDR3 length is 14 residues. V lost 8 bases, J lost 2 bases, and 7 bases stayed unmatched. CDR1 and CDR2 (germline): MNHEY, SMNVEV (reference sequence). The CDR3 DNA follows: TGTGCCAGCCGAGGACAGGGAGAAAACTATGGCTACACCTTC. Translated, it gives CASRGQGENYGYTF.

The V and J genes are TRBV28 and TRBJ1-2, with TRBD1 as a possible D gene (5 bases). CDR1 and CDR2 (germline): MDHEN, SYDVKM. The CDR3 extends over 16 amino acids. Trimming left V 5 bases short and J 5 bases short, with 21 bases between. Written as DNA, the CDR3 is TGTGCCAGCAGTCCCTCCGATGGGGGAGGAAGATATGGCTACACCTTC. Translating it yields CASSPSDGGGRYGYTF.

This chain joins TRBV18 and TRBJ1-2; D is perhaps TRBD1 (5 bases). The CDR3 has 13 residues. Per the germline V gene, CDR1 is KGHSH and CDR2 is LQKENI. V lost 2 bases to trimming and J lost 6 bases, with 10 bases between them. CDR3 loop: CASSPETDHGYTF. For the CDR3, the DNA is TGTGCCAGCTCACCAGAGACAGATCATGGCTACACCTTC.

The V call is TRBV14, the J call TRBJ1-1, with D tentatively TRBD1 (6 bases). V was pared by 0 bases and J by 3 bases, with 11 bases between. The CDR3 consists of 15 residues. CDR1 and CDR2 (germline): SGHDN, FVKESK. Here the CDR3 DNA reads TGTGCCAGCAGCCAAGAAGGGGGACAAGACACTGAAGCTTTCTTT. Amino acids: CASSQEGGQDTEAFF.

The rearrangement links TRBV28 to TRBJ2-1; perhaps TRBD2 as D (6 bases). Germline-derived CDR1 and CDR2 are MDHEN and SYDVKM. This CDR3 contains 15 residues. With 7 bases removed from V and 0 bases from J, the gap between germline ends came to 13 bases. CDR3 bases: TGTGCCAGCATAGGCGGGGCCCTCTCCTACAATGAGCAGTTCTTC. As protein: CASIGGALSYNEQFF.

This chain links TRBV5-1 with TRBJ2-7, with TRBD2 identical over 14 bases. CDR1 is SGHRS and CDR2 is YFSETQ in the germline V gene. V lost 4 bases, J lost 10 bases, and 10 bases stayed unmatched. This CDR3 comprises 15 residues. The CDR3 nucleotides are TGCGCCAGCAGCGGGGGGACTAGCGGGAGTGGAAGCCAGTACTTC. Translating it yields CASSGGTSGSGSQYF.

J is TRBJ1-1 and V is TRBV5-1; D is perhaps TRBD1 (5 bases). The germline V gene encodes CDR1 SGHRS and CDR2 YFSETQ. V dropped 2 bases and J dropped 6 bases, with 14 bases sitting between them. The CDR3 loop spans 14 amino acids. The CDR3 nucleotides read TGCGCCAGCAGCTTACTACCCGGGGGATCTGAAGCTTTCTTT. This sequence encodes CASSLLPGGSEAFF.

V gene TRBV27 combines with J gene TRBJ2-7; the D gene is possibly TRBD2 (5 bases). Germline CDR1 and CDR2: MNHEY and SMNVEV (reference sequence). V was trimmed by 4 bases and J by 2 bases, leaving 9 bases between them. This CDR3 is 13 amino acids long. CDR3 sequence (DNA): TGTGCCAGCAGTTCCCGGGGTCCCTACGAGCAGTACTTC. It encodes CASSSRGPYEQYF.

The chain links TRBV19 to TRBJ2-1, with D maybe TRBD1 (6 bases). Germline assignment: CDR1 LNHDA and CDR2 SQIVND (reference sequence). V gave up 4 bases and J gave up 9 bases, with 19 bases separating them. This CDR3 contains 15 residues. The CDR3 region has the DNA TGTGCCAGTAGTACCCAGACAGGCTCGGGTCCTGAGCAGTTCTTC. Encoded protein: CASSTQTGSGPEQFF.

The CDR3 sequence: CASRPQGDINEKLFF. The CDR3 DNA follows: TGTGCCAGCAGACCACAGGGGGACATTAATGAAAAACTGTTTTTT. This rearrangement joins TRBV7-2 to TRBJ1-4; 8 positions agree with TRBD1. Trimming removed 6 bases from V and 4 bases from J; junction bases left unmatched: 7. The CDR3 extends over 15 amino acids. Germline-derived CDR1 and CDR2 are SGHTA and FQGNSA.

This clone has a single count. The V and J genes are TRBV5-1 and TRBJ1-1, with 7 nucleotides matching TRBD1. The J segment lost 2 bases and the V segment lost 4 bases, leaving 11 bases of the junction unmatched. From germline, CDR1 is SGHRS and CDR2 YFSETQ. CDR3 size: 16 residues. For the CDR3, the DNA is TGCGCCAGCAGCCCATCCTACAGGGGCGAAAACACTGAAGCTTTCTTT. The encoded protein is CASSPSYRGENTEAFF. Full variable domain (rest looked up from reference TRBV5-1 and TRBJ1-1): KAGVTQTPRYLIKTRGQQVTLSCSPISGHRSVSWYQQTPGQGLQFLFEYFSETQRNKGNFPGRFSGRQFSNSRSEMNVSTLELGDSALYLCASSPSYRGENTEAFFGQGTRLTVV.

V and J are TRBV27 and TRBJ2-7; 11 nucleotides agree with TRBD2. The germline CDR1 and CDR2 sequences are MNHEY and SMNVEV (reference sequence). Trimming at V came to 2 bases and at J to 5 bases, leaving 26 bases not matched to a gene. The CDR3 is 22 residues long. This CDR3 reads CASSLRPEGGYSGRAFSHEQYF. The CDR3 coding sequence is TGTGCCAGCAGTTTAAGGCCCGAGGGGGGGTATAGCGGGAGGGCCTTTTCCCACGAGCAGTACTTC.